The source of this T cell receptor (beta chain) is a study of CD8 T cells in ankylosing spondylitis. Study results and caveats: Earlier authors reported some of these motif variants in reactive arthritis synovial fluid and blood. Made up of under 10 highly homologous variants, a TCR beta motif appeared characteristic of ankylosing spondylitis blood.

In its sample, this clonotype was seen many times. Its cognate antigen is unknown. V lost 4 bases and J 1 base, leaving 15 bases between the germline ends. This CDR3 is 16 amino acids long. From germline, CDR1 is SGHRS and CDR2 YFSETQ. TCRdb reprocessed the 5' RACE reads with MiXCR, giving one entry per CDR3 protein. Among roughly 180,000 distinct CDR3 sequences listed, just over 9.5% were seen once. The chain has TRBV5-1 and TRBJ2-1; unclear D gene. The sample consisted of blood, either unsorted or a sorted T cell fraction (not recorded which). The TCR sequence derives from a female donor with ankylosing spondylitis or in good health (not recorded which). The DNA of the CDR3 is TGCGCCAGCAGCATCCACTCTGTTCGATCCTACAATGAGCAGTTCTTC. Translated, it gives CASSIHSVRSYNEQFF.